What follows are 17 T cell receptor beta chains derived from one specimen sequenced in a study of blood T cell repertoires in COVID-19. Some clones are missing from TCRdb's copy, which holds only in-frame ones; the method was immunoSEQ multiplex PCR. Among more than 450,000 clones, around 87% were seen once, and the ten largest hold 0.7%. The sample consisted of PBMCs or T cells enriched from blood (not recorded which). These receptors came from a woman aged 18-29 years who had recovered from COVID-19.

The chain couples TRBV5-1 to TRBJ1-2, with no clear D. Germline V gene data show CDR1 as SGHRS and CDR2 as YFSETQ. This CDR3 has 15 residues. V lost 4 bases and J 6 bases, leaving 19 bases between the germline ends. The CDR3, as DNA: TGCGCCAGCAGCCGACCACCGGGGTACCAGGATGGCTACACCTTC. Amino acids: CASSRPPGYQDGYTF.

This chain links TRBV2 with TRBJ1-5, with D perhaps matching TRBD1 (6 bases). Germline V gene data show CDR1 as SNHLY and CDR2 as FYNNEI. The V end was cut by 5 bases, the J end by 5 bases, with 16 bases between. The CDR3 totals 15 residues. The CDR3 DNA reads TGTGCCAGCAGTATAGGACAGTCAAGAGATCAGCCCCAGCATTTT. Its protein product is CASSIGQSRDQPQHF.

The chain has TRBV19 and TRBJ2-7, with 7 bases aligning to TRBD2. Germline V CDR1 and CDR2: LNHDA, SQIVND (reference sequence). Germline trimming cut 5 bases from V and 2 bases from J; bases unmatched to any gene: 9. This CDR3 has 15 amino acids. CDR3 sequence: CASSQSGAGTYEQYF. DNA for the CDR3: TGTGCCAGTAGTCAGAGCGGGGCCGGGACCTACGAGCAGTACTTC.

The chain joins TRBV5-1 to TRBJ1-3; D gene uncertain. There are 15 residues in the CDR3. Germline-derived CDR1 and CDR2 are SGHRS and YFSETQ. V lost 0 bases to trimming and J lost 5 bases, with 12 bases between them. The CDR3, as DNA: TGCGCCAGCAGCTTGGCCGGGATTGGCAGAAACACCATATATTTT. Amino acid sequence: CASSLAGIGRNTIYF.

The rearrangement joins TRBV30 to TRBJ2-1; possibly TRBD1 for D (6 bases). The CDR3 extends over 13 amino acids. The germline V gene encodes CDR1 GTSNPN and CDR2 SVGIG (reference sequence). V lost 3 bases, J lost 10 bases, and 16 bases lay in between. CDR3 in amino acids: CAWSEAGAGEQFF. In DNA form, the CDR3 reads TGTGCCTGGAGCGAAGCAGGGGCTGGGGAGCAGTTCTTC. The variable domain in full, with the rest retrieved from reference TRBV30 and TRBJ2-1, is SQTIHQWPATLVQPVGSPLSLECTVEGTSNPNLYWYRQAAGRGLQLLFYSVGIGQISSEVPQNLSASRPQDRQFILSSKKLLLSDSGFYLCAWSEAGAGEQFFGPGTRLTVL.

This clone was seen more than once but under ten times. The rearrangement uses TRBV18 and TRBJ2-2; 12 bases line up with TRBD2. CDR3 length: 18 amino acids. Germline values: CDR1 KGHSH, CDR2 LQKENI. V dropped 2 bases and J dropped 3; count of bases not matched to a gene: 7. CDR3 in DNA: TGTGCCAGCTCACCAGTGAGACTAGCGGGGGAAGACACCGGGGAGCTGTTTTTT. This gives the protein CASSPVRLAGEDTGELFF.

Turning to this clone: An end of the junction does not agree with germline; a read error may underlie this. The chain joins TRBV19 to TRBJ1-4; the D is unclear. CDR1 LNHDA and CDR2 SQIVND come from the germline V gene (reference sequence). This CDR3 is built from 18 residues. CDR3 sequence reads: CASSLDPIGEATNEKLFF. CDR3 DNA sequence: TGTGCCAGTAGTCTAGACCCCATCGGGGAGGCAACTAATGAAAAACTGTTTTTT.

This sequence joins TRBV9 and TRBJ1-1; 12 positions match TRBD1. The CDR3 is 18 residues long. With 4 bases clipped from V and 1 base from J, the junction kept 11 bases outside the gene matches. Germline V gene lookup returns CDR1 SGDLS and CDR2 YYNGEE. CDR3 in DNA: TGTGCCAGCAGCCCTCGTCCCGGGACAGGGGGCCGGAACACTGAAGCTTTCTTT. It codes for CASSPRPGTGGRNTEAFF.

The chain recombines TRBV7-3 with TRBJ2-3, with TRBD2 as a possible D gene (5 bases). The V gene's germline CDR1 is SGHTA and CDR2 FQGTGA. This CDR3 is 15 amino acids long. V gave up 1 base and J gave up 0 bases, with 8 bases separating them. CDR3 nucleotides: TGTGCCAGCAGCTTAATGCGGGCCAGCACAGATACGCAGTATTTT. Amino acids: CASSLMRASTDTQYF.

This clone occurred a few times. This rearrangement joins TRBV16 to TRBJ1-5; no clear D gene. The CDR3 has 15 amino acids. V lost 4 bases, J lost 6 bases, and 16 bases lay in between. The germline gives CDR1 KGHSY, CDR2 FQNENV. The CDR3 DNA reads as TGTGCCAGCAGCCCCTTGTCCCCGGGAGGTCAGCCCCAGCATTTT. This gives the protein CASSPLSPGGQPQHF.

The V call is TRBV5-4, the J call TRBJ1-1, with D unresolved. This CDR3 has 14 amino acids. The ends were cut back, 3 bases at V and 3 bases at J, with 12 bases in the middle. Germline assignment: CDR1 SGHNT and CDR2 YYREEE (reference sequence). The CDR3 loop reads CASSSPTGYTEAFF. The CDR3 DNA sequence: TGTGCCAGCAGCTCACCTACGGGATACACTGAAGCTTTCTTT.

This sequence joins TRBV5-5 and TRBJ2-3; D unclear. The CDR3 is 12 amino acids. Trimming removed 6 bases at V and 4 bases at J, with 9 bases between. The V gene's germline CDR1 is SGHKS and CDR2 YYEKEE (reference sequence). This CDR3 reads CASNPTADTQYF. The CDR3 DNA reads TGTGCCAGCAACCCAACGGCAGATACGCAGTATTTT.

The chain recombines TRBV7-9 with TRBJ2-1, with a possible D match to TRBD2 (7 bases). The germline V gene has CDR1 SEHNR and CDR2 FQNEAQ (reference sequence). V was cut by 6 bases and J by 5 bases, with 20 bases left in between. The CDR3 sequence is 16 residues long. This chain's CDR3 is CASSHQWGGRDNEQFF. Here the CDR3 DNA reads TGTGCCAGCAGTCATCAATGGGGGGGCCGAGACAATGAGCAGTTCTTC.

CDR3 sequence (DNA): TGTGCCAGCAGCCAGAAGGGGAAGGCCGGGGAGCTGTTTTTT. This translates into CASSQKGKAGELFF. The chain joins TRBV3-1 (or the pseudogene TRBV3-2) to TRBJ2-2, with D perhaps matching TRBD1 (5 bases). The CDR3 consists of 14 residues. Trimming took 3 bases from V and 6 from J, leaving 11 bases between them. The germline CDR1 and CDR2 sequences are LGHDT and YNNKEL (reference sequence).

The CDR3 reads CASSAAGQGAGETQYF. CDR3 sequence (DNA): TGTGCCAGCAGTGCAGCGGGACAGGGGGCGGGAGAGACCCAGTACTTC. The J gene is TRBJ2-5, the V gene TRBV2; 12 bases are a match to TRBD1. This CDR3 is 16 amino acids long. The germline V gene encodes CDR1 SNHLY and CDR2 FYNNEI. V was pared by 4 bases and J by 4 bases, with 7 bases of the junction left unmatched.

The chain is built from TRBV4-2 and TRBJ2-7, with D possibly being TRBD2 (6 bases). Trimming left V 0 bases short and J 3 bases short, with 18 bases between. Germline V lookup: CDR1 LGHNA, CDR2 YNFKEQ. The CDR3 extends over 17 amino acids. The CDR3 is CASSQEWGGSGVYEQYF. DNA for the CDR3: TGTGCCAGCAGCCAAGAATGGGGTGGTAGCGGAGTCTACGAGCAGTACTTC.

CDR3 in DNA: TGCGCCAGCAGCTCAATTTCCGGGACAGCCAATGAGCAGTTCTTC. It codes for CASSSISGTANEQFF. This chain connects TRBV5-1 to TRBJ2-1; the match to TRBD1 covers 7 bases. The CDR3 sequence is 15 residues long. CDR1 is SGHRS, CDR2 YFSETQ, per germline. V lost 3 bases to trimming and J lost 6 bases; unmatched junction nucleotides: 9.